The 25 T cell receptor beta chains below come from one sample, sequenced in a study of PD-1 blockade in classical Hodgkin lymphoma. The time point: cycle 4 day 1 (C4D1), after 5 to 7 weeks of nivolumab. Patients all relapsed after autologous stem cell transplantation, and there was variation in brentuximab vedotin exposure. After PBMCs were thawed, their CD8+ T cells were isolated by magnetic negative selection. The assay was immunoSEQ multiplex PCR, and TCRdb's table has in-frame clones only and misses some. This sample has 7,400 or so clones, with roughly 77% found just once. Here the sequenced sample was CD8+ T cells from blood, taken before the fourth cycle of nivolumab. The receptors originated from a human donor with classical Hodgkin lymphoma.

The V and J genes are TRBV28 and TRBJ1-1; 7 bases are a match to TRBD1. The CDR3 has 13 amino acids. Germline V gene sequence: CDR1 MDHEN, CDR2 SYDVKM. J lost 1 base, V lost 8 bases, and 4 bases had no gene match. This chain's CDR3 is CASARGENTEAFF. The CDR3 nucleotides are TGTGCCAGCGCCAGGGGGGAGAACACTGAAGCTTTCTTT. Drawing the rest from reference TRBV28 and TRBJ1-1, the complete variable domain is DVKVTQSSRYLVKRTGEKVFLECVQDMDHENMFWYRQDPGLGLRLIYFSYDVKMKEKGDIPEGYSVSREKKERFSLILESASTNQTSMYLCASARGENTEAFFGQGTRLTVV.

This rearrangement joins TRBV4-1 to TRBJ1-3; D is unclear. V lost 0 bases and J lost 0, with 6 bases in between. This CDR3 has 15 amino acids. CDR1 is MGHRA and CDR2 is YSYEKL in the germline V gene. DNA for the CDR3: TGCGCCAGCAGCCAAGACCCGGGCTCTGGAAACACCATATATTTT. It translates to CASSQDPGSGNTIYF.

The chain links TRBV9 to TRBJ2-5; the D gene could be TRBD1 or TRBD2 (5 bases each). The germline gives CDR1 SGDLS, CDR2 YYNGEE. The CDR3 spans 14 residues. With 3 bases removed from V and 2 bases from J, the gap between germline ends came to 11 bases. As DNA, the CDR3 is TGTGCCAGCAGCGAGTGGGGGAGTCAAGAGACCCAGTACTTC. It codes for CASSEWGSQETQYF.

V gene TRBV4-1 combines with J gene TRBJ1-5; D is unresolved. The germline V gene has CDR1 MGHRA and CDR2 YSYEKL. The CDR3 contains 18 residues. Trimming pared 2 bases from V and 2 bases from J, leaving 19 bases between. Here the CDR3 DNA reads TGCGCCAGCAGCCAAAGGGTAGACTCCTGGTCGGGCAATCAGCCCCAGCATTTT. Its translation is CASSQRVDSWSGNQPQHF.

This clone was picked up one time. J is TRBJ2-3 and V is TRBV28; weak D call: TRBD1 (6 bases). Germline V lookup: CDR1 MDHEN, CDR2 SYDVKM. This CDR3 has 16 amino acids. Trimming pared 3 bases from V and 0 bases from J, leaving 13 bases between. Here the CDR3 DNA reads TGTGCCAGCAGTTTGGATGGGGGCTCTAGCACAGATACGCAGTATTTT. Translated, it gives CASSLDGGSSTDTQYF.

This chain links TRBV9 with TRBJ2-2; TRBD2 matches 9 bases. The J segment lost 0 bases and the V segment lost 1 base, leaving 4 bases of the junction unmatched. Per the germline V gene, CDR1 is SGDLS and CDR2 is YYNGEE. There are 17 residues in the CDR3. CDR3 bases: TGTGCCAGCAGCGTACCCACTAGCGGGCCGAACACCGGGGAGCTGTTTTTT. Translated, it gives CASSVPTSGPNTGELFF.

This rearrangement joins TRBV28 to TRBJ2-5; 7 bases match TRBD2. There are 16 residues in the CDR3. Germline V CDR1 and CDR2: MDHEN, SYDVKM. The V and J ends lost 4 bases and 2 bases, in that order; junction bases with no gene match: 10. The CDR3 protein is CASSSDKTSQQETQYF. Here the CDR3 DNA reads TGTGCCAGCAGTTCCGATAAGACTAGCCAACAAGAGACCCAGTACTTC.

The table lists this clone with a count of one. The rearrangement links TRBV27 to TRBJ2-1; the match to TRBD2 covers 11 bases. The CDR3 has 18 amino acids. Germline V lookup: CDR1 MNHEY, CDR2 SMNVEV (reference sequence). V lost 1 base, J lost 8 bases, and 13 bases stayed unmatched. The CDR3 here is CASSLFPSGRSPGDEQFF. The CDR3 nucleotides are TGTGCCAGCAGTTTATTCCCTAGCGGGAGGTCCCCTGGGGATGAGCAGTTCTTC.

The chain employs TRBV9 and TRBJ2-1; 11 positions agree with TRBD2. The CDR3 sequence is 15 residues long. Germline CDR1 is SGDLS and CDR2 is YYNGEE. V dropped 3 bases and J dropped 8; count of bases not matched to a gene: 7. The CDR3 loop reads CASSGSGGAIDEQFF. The CDR3 DNA reads as TGTGCCAGCAGCGGTAGCGGGGGGGCAATCGATGAGCAGTTCTTC. The whole variable domain, remainder taken from reference TRBV9 and TRBJ2-1, is DSGVTQTPKHLITATGQRVTLRCSPRSGDLSVYWYQQSLDQGLQFLIQYYNGEERAKGNILERFSAQQFPDLHSELNLSSLELGDSALYFCASSGSGGAIDEQFFGPGTRLTVL.

The chain is built from TRBV7-2 and TRBJ2-1, with TRBD2 as a possible D gene (5 bases). Germline V gene lookup returns CDR1 SGHTA and CDR2 FQGNSA. V was clipped by 1 base and J by 4 bases, with 8 bases between them. This CDR3 contains 14 residues. CDR3 residues: CASSLGGLYNEQFF. The CDR3 region has the DNA TGTGCCAGCAGCTTAGGAGGACTGTACAATGAGCAGTTCTTC.

V usage is TRBV6-6 and J usage is TRBJ2-7; 7 nucleotides agree with TRBD1. The length of the CDR3 is 15 residues. Per the germline V gene, CDR1 is MNHNY and CDR2 is SVGAGI (reference sequence). Trimming cost V 5 bases and J 0 bases; bases outside gene matches: 7. The chain's CDR3 is CASSVTGVSSYEQYF. For the CDR3, the DNA is TGTGCCAGCAGTGTTACAGGGGTGAGCTCCTACGAGCAGTACTTC.

This clone appeared a single time. V is TRBV9 and J is TRBJ2-2; 8 bases are shared with TRBD2. Unmatched junction bases numbered 10, after V lost 4 bases and J lost 2 bases. CDR1 and CDR2 (germline): SGDLS, YYNGEE. This CDR3 region has 17 residues. The CDR3 protein is CASSPSGGGFNTGELFF. CDR3 DNA: TGTGCCAGCAGCCCCTCTGGCGGGGGGTTCAACACCGGGGAGCTGTTTTTT.

The chain has TRBV5-5 and TRBJ2-7, with 10 positions matching TRBD2. J was trimmed by 0 bases and V by 0 bases; bases with no gene match: 0. This CDR3 is built from 15 residues. CDR1 and CDR2 (germline): SGHKS, YYEKEE (reference sequence). CDR3 residues: CASSLASGSSYEQYF. CDR3 sequence (DNA): TGTGCCAGCAGCTTGGCTAGCGGGAGCTCCTACGAGCAGTACTTC.

The J gene is TRBJ1-5, the V gene TRBV30; D is unclear. CDR3 length equals 13 residues. Germline loops: CDR1 GTSNPN, CDR2 SVGIG (reference sequence). The V end was cut by 2 bases, the J end by 4 bases, with 9 bases between. The CDR3 here is CAWSLAVNQPQHF. The CDR3 DNA reads TGTGCCTGGAGTCTGGCTGTTAATCAGCCCCAGCATTTT. Together with reference TRBV30 and TRBJ1-5, the CDR3 gives the full variable domain: SQTIHQWPATLVQPVGSPLSLECTVEGTSNPNLYWYRQAAGRGLQLLFYSVGIGQISSEVPQNLSASRPQDRQFILSSKKLLLSDSGFYLCAWSLAVNQPQHFGDGTRLSIL.

By share of the sample, this clone is medium-sized. This sequence joins TRBV7-2 and TRBJ2-7; D not resolved. V was shortened by 1 base and J by 3 bases, with 16 bases between the two germline ends. The CDR3 extends over 16 amino acids. Germline V lookup: CDR1 SGHTA, CDR2 FQGNSA. The CDR3 is CASSLVLRSRSYEQYF. DNA for the CDR3: TGTGCCAGCAGCTTAGTCCTAAGGTCCCGTAGCTACGAGCAGTACTTC.

The V and J genes are TRBV6-1 and TRBJ2-1, with a weak D call TRBD1 (6 bases). This CDR3 has 13 residues. Germline CDR1 and CDR2: MNHNS and SASEGT. V was shortened by 7 bases and J by 7 bases, with 14 bases between the two germline ends. This CDR3 is CASTGFRGNEQFF. In DNA, the CDR3 is TGTGCCAGCACAGGTTTTAGGGGGAATGAGCAGTTCTTC.

This sequence joins TRBV9 and TRBJ2-1; D ambiguous. V dropped 4 bases and J dropped 5 bases, with 19 bases sitting between them. The CDR3 loop spans 16 amino acids. CDR1 SGDLS and CDR2 YYNGEE come from the germline V gene. CDR3 in amino acids: CASSSRTSKINNEQFF. CDR3 nucleotide sequence: TGTGCCAGCAGCTCTCGGACCTCGAAAATAAACAATGAGCAGTTCTTC.

The chain has TRBV19 and TRBJ2-7; D not certain. The germline gives CDR1 LNHDA, CDR2 SQIVND (reference sequence). V was clipped by 11 bases and J by 0 bases, with 17 bases between them. CDR3 length equals 14 residues. The CDR3 loop is CAEWRLGCSYEQYF. The CDR3 DNA reads as TGTGCCGAGTGGAGACTGGGATGCTCCTACGAGCAGTACTTC.

This chain's CDR3 is CASRLGGGDEYF. CDR3 DNA: TGTGCCAGCAGACTAGGGGGCGGGGATGAGTATTTT. The chain couples TRBV5-6 to TRBJ2-3; possibly TRBD1 for D (7 bases). Per the germline V gene, CDR1 is SGHDT and CDR2 is YYEEEE. V was pared by 5 bases and J by 13 bases, with 17 bases between. The CDR3 has 12 amino acids. The full variable domain, in which reference TRBV5-6 and TRBJ2-3 provide the parts outside the CDR3, is DAGVTQSPTHLIKTRGQQVTLRCSPKSGHDTVSWYQQALGQGPQFIFQYYEEEERQRGNFPDRFSGHQFPNYSSELNVNALLLGDSALYLCASRLGGGDEYFGPGTRLTVL.

This clone rates as large (0.1 to 1%). CDR3: CASSATGGRDEAFF. Here the CDR3 DNA reads TGTGCCAGCAGCGCAACAGGGGGCCGGGATGAAGCTTTCTTT. The chain joins TRBV4-2 to TRBJ1-1; 9 bases line up with TRBD1. V lost 5 bases and J lost 7; bases outside the gene matches: 8. Germline values: CDR1 LGHNA, CDR2 YNFKEQ. CDR3 length equals 14 residues.

J is TRBJ2-1 and V is TRBV11-2, with 15 bases matching TRBD2. V lost 5 bases to trimming and J lost 6 bases; unmatched junction nucleotides: 2. The germline gives CDR1 SGHAT, CDR2 FQNNGV. The CDR3 has 15 amino acids. CDR3 sequence reads: CASSTGLAGGNEQFF. For the CDR3, the DNA is TGTGCCAGCAGCACGGGACTAGCGGGGGGCAATGAGCAGTTCTTC.

The chain has TRBV28 and TRBJ1-5; D gene uncertain. Trimming left V 2 bases short and J 9 bases short, with 11 bases between. Looked up from germline, CDR1 is MDHEN and CDR2 is SYDVKM. There are 13 residues in the CDR3. This CDR3 reads CASSLVRVRPQHF. The CDR3 coding sequence is TGTGCCAGCAGTTTAGTAAGGGTCAGGCCCCAGCATTTT.

The rearrangement uses TRBV7-9 and TRBJ2-3; TRBD1 aligns across 7 bases. The trim removed 3 bases at V and 4 bases at J, leaving 4 bases unmatched. The germline CDR1 and CDR2 sequences are SEHNR and FQNEAQ (reference sequence). CDR3 size: 14 residues. The CDR3 DNA reads TGTGCCAGCAGCTTGGAGACAGGGCCAGATACGCAGTATTTT. Amino acids: CASSLETGPDTQYF.

This clone came up once. This chain joins TRBV6-5 and TRBJ1-5; TRBD1 might be the D (5 bases). V dropped 6 bases and J dropped 1 base, with 10 bases sitting between them. CDR3 size: 14 residues. Germline V gene sequence: CDR1 MNHEY, CDR2 SVGAGI. The CDR3 DNA reads as TGTGCCAGCAGCCTGGGGGGGAGCAATCAGCCCCAGCATTTT. It codes for CASSLGGSNQPQHF.

The chain recombines TRBV28 with TRBJ2-1; 14 bases align to TRBD2. This CDR3 has 14 amino acids. The germline CDR1 and CDR2 sequences are MDHEN and SYDVKM. With V trimmed by 10 bases and J by 9 bases, 8 bases remained unmatched. The CDR3 here is CAIGTSGSGFEQFF. The CDR3 coding sequence is TGTGCCATCGGGACTAGCGGGAGCGGATTTGAGCAGTTCTTC.